A selection of T cell receptor beta chains follows, all from one sample in a study of radiotherapy plus CTLA-4 blockade in lung cancer. The method was immunoSEQ multiplex PCR; TCRdb's version includes in-frame clones alone and lacks a portion of them. The sample shows around 70,000 clones, 60% to 80% of them seen only once. This specimen was peripheral blood, taken from a patient treated with radiotherapy plus ipilimumab. These receptors all stem from a human donor with non-small cell lung cancer whose response to radiotherapy plus ipilimumab could not be evaluated. Some clones in this sample may be carry-over from other donors' samples. CDR3s include the opening cysteine and the closing phenylalanine or tryptophan. A D gene is named only where the DNA matches it firmly. Where a row states a size, it is once, few, many or the class of an expanded clone; other rows omit it.

clone_size d_call j_call v_call cdr3_nt cdr3_aa
- - TRBJ2-1 TRBV6-5 TGTGCCAGCAGTTACCTGGGGGGGGCCCCTTACAATGAGCAGTTCTTC CASSYLGGAPYNEQFF
- TRBD1 TRBJ2-2 TRBV18 TGTGCCAGCTCACCAGGGACAGGGGCATACGGGAGGCAGAACACCGGGGAGCTGTTTTTT CASSPGTGAYGRQNTGELFF
- - TRBJ1-1 TRBV5-4 TGTGCCAGCAGCAAGGGGACCCCGGGGGGAAACACTGAAGCTTTCTTT CASSKGTPGGNTEAFF
few TRBD1 TRBJ2-7 TRBV5-1 TGCGCCAGCAGCTTGGGGCAGGGGGCATACGAGCAGTACTTC CASSLGQGAYEQYF
- - TRBJ1-1 TRBV5-4 TGTGCCAGCAGCTTGGAGGCAGGGGATTTGACTGAAGCTTTCTTT CASSLEAGDLTEAFF
once TRBD1 TRBJ1-1 TRBV6-1 TGTGCCAGCACCAGGACAGGGCCTTTGAACACTGAAGCTTTCTTT CASTRTGPLNTEAFF
few - TRBJ1-1 TRBV10-1 TGCGCCAGTCAGGGTGGGTCTGAAGCTTTCTTT CASQGGSEAFF
- - TRBJ1-4 TRBV2 TGTGCCAGCAGTGAACGCGGGGCGGTGGAAAAACTGTTTTTT CASSERGAVEKLFF
- - TRBJ2-2 TRBV7-9 TGTGCCCTCACAGGGAGGGCTACCGGGGAGCTGTTTTTT CALTGRATGELFF
- - TRBJ2-7 TRBV2 TGTGCCAGCAGCATCGGAGGACCGTACCTCTACGAGCAGTACTTC CASSIGGPYLYEQYF
- TRBD1 TRBJ1-2 TRBV28 TGTGCCAGCAGTTGGCAGGGGGCGAAAAATGGCTACACCTTC CASSWQGAKNGYTF
- - TRBJ2-7 TRBV19 TGTGCCAGTCGTGCGTCCCCGAATGCCTACGAGCAGTACTTC CASRASPNAYEQYF
few - TRBJ1-1 TRBV4-2 TGTGCCAGCAGCCTCAGAGCGGATCCGGGTGAAGCTTTCTTT CASSLRADPGEAFF
- - TRBJ1-2 TRBV19 TGTGCCAGTAGTCTCCCCCCCCCGGGGAGGGGCTACACCTTC CASSLPPPGRGYTF
- TRBD1 TRBJ2-7 TRBV5-1 TGCGCCAGCAGCCCGGACAGGGTACACGAGCAGTACTTC CASSPDRVHEQYF
- - TRBJ2-5 TRBV7-9 TGTGCCAGCAGCTTCACAGAAGAGACCCAGTACTTC CASSFTEETQYF
- - TRBJ1-5 TRBV28 TGTGCCAGCAGCCCCAGGGGTTCGAGCAATCAGCCCCAGCATTTT CASSPRGSSNQPQHF
- TRBD2 TRBJ2-1 TRBV5-1 TGCGCCAGCAGCACCGGGACTAGCCCGTTCAATGAGCAGTTCTTC CASSTGTSPFNEQFF